These 32 T cell receptor beta chains were sequenced from one sample in a study of CD8 T cells in Susac syndrome. It was with random hexamers that about 0.45 to 1 ug RNA was reverse transcribed. TCRdb processed the immunoSEQ multiplex PCR reads anew with MiXCR; each CDR3 protein has one entry. The sample has tens of thousands of distinct CDR3 sequences; 93% are singletons. The material sequenced was CD4+ T cells from PBMCs. These receptors all stem from a human donor with Susac syndrome.

This rearrangement joins TRBV3-1 to TRBJ2-3; D perhaps matches TRBD1 (6 bases). The germline V and J ends were trimmed by 4 bases and 1 base, with 6 bases remaining between them. The CDR3 totals 13 residues. Germline-derived CDR1 and CDR2 are LGHDT and YNNKEL (reference sequence). The CDR3 coding sequence is TGTGCCAGCAGCCGGACAGGCACAGATACGCAGTATTTT. Translating gives CASSRTGTDTQYF.

The gene calls are TRBV6-1 and TRBJ2-7, with 7 bases lining up with TRBD1. Germline CDR1 reads MNHNS; CDR2 reads SASEGT. CDR3 length: 14 residues. J gave up 3 bases and V 7 bases, and 9 bases lay outside the gene matches. The CDR3 protein is CASKTRDSLYEQYF. The CDR3 DNA reads as TGTGCCAGCAAGACCCGGGACAGTCTCTACGAGCAGTACTTC.

The chain links TRBV28 to TRBJ1-1, with D uncertain. The CDR3 is 14 residues long. Trimming left V 5 bases short and J 0 bases short, with 10 bases between. Germline CDR1 MDHEN, CDR2 SYDVKM. The CDR3 nucleotides are TGTGCCAGCAGTGCTGGAGGGATGAACACTGAAGCTTTCTTT. This sequence encodes CASSAGGMNTEAFF. Complete variable domain (other parts from reference TRBV28 and TRBJ1-1): DVKVTQSSRYLVKRTGEKVFLECVQDMDHENMFWYRQDPGLGLRLIYFSYDVKMKEKGDIPEGYSVSREKKERFSLILESASTNQTSMYLCASSAGGMNTEAFFGQGTRLTVV.

This chain connects TRBV19 to TRBJ2-2; D possibly uses TRBD1 or TRBD2 (5 bases each). The CDR3 runs to 14 residues. Germline loops: CDR1 LNHDA, CDR2 SQIVND (reference sequence). The germline V and J ends were trimmed by 10 bases and 6 bases, with 18 bases remaining between them. The chain's CDR3 is CATQGQKGPGELFF. DNA for the CDR3: TGTGCCACCCAAGGGCAAAAGGGACCCGGGGAGCTGTTTTTT. The complete variable domain, with remaining parts taken from reference TRBV19 and TRBJ2-2, reads DGGITQSPKYLFRKEGQNVTLSCEQNLNHDAMYWYRQDPGQGLRLIYYSQIVNDFQKGDIAEGYSVSREKKESFPLTVTSAQKNPTAFYLCATQGQKGPGELFFGEGSRLTVL.

The gene calls are TRBV18 and TRBJ1-6; no definite D call. This CDR3 has 15 amino acids. Looked up from germline, CDR1 is KGHSH and CDR2 is LQKENI. The V end was cut by 4 bases, the J end by 2 bases, with 9 bases between. The CDR3 reads CASSLARTYNSPLHF. The DNA of the CDR3 is TGTGCCAGCTCACTAGCGAGGACCTATAATTCACCCCTCCACTTT.

This chain links TRBV18 with TRBJ2-2, with no clear D. This CDR3 comprises 14 residues. Germline assignment: CDR1 KGHSH and CDR2 LQKENI. V was pared by 3 bases and J by 1 base, with 6 bases between. This chain's CDR3 is CASSPLGNTGELFF. Written as DNA, the CDR3 is TGTGCCAGCTCACCGTTAGGGAACACCGGGGAGCTGTTTTTT.

This sequence joins TRBV20-1 and TRBJ2-1; 11 nucleotides line up with TRBD1. V lost 3 bases and J lost 7; bases outside the gene matches: 11. The CDR3 is 16 amino acids. Germline values: CDR1 DFQATT, CDR2 SNEGSKA (reference sequence). The CDR3 nucleotides read TGCAGTGCTAGTGCCGGGACAGGGGGAAAAAGGAATGAGCAGTTCTTC. This gives the protein CSASAGTGGKRNEQFF.

V gene TRBV11-1 combines with J gene TRBJ2-4, with 7 bases fitting TRBD1. Germline CDR1 reads SGHAT; CDR2 reads FQDESV (reference sequence). The V segment lost 5 bases and the J segment 1 base; nucleotides outside the gene matches: 17. The CDR3 runs 19 residues. The CDR3 region is CASSVTLPSTGIAKNIQYF. The DNA of the CDR3 is TGTGCCAGCAGCGTCACGCTCCCGTCGACAGGGATTGCCAAAAACATTCAGTACTTC.

The rearrangement uses TRBV3-1 and TRBJ2-3; D remains unclear. V gave up 3 bases and J gave up 2 bases, with 6 bases separating them. The CDR3 sequence is 13 residues long. CDR1 is LGHDT, CDR2 YNNKEL, per germline (reference sequence). This CDR3 is CASSHFSTDTQYF. Written as DNA, the CDR3 is TGTGCCAGCAGCCATTTTTCCACAGATACGCAGTATTTT.

The chain has TRBV2 and TRBJ2-5, with D maybe TRBD1 (6 bases). The CDR3 runs to 12 residues. The V end lost 9 bases, the J end lost 5 bases, and 13 bases lay between the germline ends. Germline V gene lookup returns CDR1 SNHLY and CDR2 FYNNEI. DNA of the CDR3: TGTGCCAGTAGGACAGTCTGGGAGACCCAGTACTTC. As protein: CASRTVWETQYF.

The chain links TRBV5-1 to TRBJ1-6; D gene ambiguous. The CDR3 is 16 residues long. The V gene lost 1 base and the J gene lost 7 bases, with 15 bases spanning the gap. Germline V gives CDR1 SGHRS, CDR2 YFSETQ. The CDR3 loop reads CASSLTEEPDNSPLHF. DNA of the CDR3: TGCGCCAGCAGCTTGACGGAGGAACCTGACAATTCACCCCTCCACTTT.

J is TRBJ2-1 and V is TRBV11-2; the match to TRBD2 covers 11 bases. The V gene's germline CDR1 is SGHAT and CDR2 FQNNGV. The V gene end was trimmed by 3 bases and the J gene end by 4 bases; junction bases not matched to a gene: 8. CDR3 length equals 17 residues. The CDR3 loop reads CASSLVFSGGDYNEQFF. For the CDR3, the DNA is TGTGCCAGCAGCTTGGTTTTTAGCGGGGGGGATTACAATGAGCAGTTCTTC.

The CDR3, as DNA: TGTGCCAGCGGGAACGGGGATGGCTACACCTTC. Translation: CASGNGDGYTF. The J gene is TRBJ1-2, the V gene TRBV3-1; D is unresolved. V shed 8 bases and J shed 6 bases, with 10 bases lying between them. The germline V gene has CDR1 LGHDT and CDR2 YNNKEL (reference sequence). This CDR3 has 11 residues.

V gene TRBV11-3 combines with J gene TRBJ2-1, with D possibly matching TRBD1 (6 bases). V was trimmed by 6 bases and J by 7 bases, leaving 19 bases between them. Per the germline V gene, CDR1 is SGHNT and CDR2 is YENEEA. This CDR3 has 15 residues. The CDR3 DNA reads TGTGCCAGCAGTCGACCGGGACAAGCGTTAAATGAGCAGTTCTTC. It yields the protein CASSRPGQALNEQFF.

The rearrangement links TRBV20-1 to TRBJ1-5; D perhaps matches TRBD1 (6 bases). Germline CDR1 reads DFQATT; CDR2 reads SNEGSKA (reference sequence). Trimming removed 3 bases at V and 3 bases at J, with 18 bases between. The CDR3 loop spans 16 amino acids. The chain's CDR3 is CSASGWTVLPNQPQHF. CDR3 in DNA: TGCAGTGCTAGTGGATGGACAGTCTTGCCCAATCAGCCCCAGCATTTT.

This clonotype appeared a single time. V gene TRBV4-1 combines with J gene TRBJ2-1; 11 nucleotides agree with TRBD2. The junction had 14 bases not matched to a gene; V was cut back by 4 bases and J by 6 bases. In germline, CDR1 is MGHRA, CDR2 YSYEKL. This CDR3 is 18 amino acids long. This CDR3 is CASSPRGIAGGPINEQFF. The CDR3 coding sequence is TGCGCCAGCAGCCCCAGGGGAATAGCGGGGGGGCCTATCAATGAGCAGTTCTTC.

The rearrangement links TRBV5-4 to TRBJ1-2; D ambiguous. Germline values: CDR1 SGHNT, CDR2 YYREEE (reference sequence). The CDR3 extends over 14 amino acids. Trimming removed 4 bases from V and 8 bases from J, with 18 bases in between. The CDR3 coding sequence is TGTGCCAGCAGCCTACCAAATGCGGCCGAGGGCTACACCTTC. This encodes CASSLPNAAEGYTF.

CDR3 nucleotides: TGTGCCAGCAGTTTCGACACGAAAGCTTTCTTT. Its translation is CASSFDTKAFF. The rearrangement links TRBV6-5 to TRBJ1-1; D is unclear. Germline V gene lookup returns CDR1 MNHEY and CDR2 SVGAGI. V lost 4 bases and J 9 bases, leaving 9 bases between the germline ends. This CDR3 is 11 amino acids long.

CDR3 sequence (DNA): TGTGCCAGCAGCCGAAGACTAGCCCGCACAGATACGCAGTATTTT. Its protein is CASSRRLARTDTQYF. The gene calls are TRBV6-2 or TRBV6-3 and TRBJ2-3; 7 positions match TRBD2. Losses at the gene ends were 6 bases for V and 1 base for J; bases not matched to a gene: 7. CDR1 is MNHEY and CDR2 is SVGEGT in the germline V gene. CDR3 length: 15 residues.

This clonotype was picked up one time. V is TRBV20-1 and J is TRBJ2-3, with D uncertain. This CDR3 contains 12 residues. The V and J ends lost 0 bases and 8 bases respectively, with 9 bases between them. From germline, CDR1 is DFQATT and CDR2 SNEGSKA (reference sequence). CDR3 amino acids: CSARDNRRTQYF. The CDR3 coding sequence is TGCAGTGCTAGAGACAACAGACGTACGCAGTATTTT.

V and J are TRBV11-1 and TRBJ2-7; 8 positions agree with TRBD2. V shed 5 bases, J shed 4 bases, and the junction held 10 bases outside the gene matches. Germline V CDR1 and CDR2: SGHAT, FQDESV (reference sequence). The CDR3 covers 15 residues. CDR3 coding DNA: TGTGCCAGCAGCGGTTTGGGACTAGAATCGTACGAGCAGTACTTC. Translating it yields CASSGLGLESYEQYF.

The chain is built from TRBV30 and TRBJ2-7; D unclear. CDR3 length: 15 amino acids. V was shortened by 1 base and J by 3 bases, with 16 bases between the two germline ends. Germline lookup yields CDR1 GTSNPN and CDR2 SVGIG (reference sequence). CDR3 sequence: CAWSEAGLRYYEQYF. The CDR3 nucleotides are TGTGCCTGGAGTGAAGCCGGGCTGAGGTACTACGAGCAGTACTTC.

V and J are TRBV7-3 and TRBJ1-2; D gene unclear. Germline CDR1 is SGHTA and CDR2 is FQGTGA. The CDR3 has 14 amino acids. The V end lost 3 bases, the J end lost 0 bases, and 8 bases lay between the germline ends. CDR3 protein: CASSLDGSNYGYTF. The CDR3 DNA follows: TGTGCCAGCAGCTTGGATGGTTCTAACTATGGCTACACCTTC.

The rearrangement uses TRBV7-6 and TRBJ1-6; 11 bases are a match to TRBD1. Germline V gene sequence: CDR1 SGHVS, CDR2 FNYEAQ. CDR3 length equals 15 residues. Germline trimming cut 5 bases from V and 6 bases from J; bases unmatched to any gene: 3. The CDR3 DNA reads TGTGCCAGCAGCAAGGGACAGGGGGGTAATTCACCCCTCCACTTT. The encoded protein is CASSKGQGGNSPLHF.

The chain uses TRBV7-9 and TRBJ2-5, with TRBD2 identical over 14 bases. Unmatched junction bases numbered 10, after V lost 5 bases and J lost 5 bases. Looked up from germline, CDR1 is SEHNR and CDR2 is FQNEAQ (reference sequence). The CDR3 covers 17 residues. The DNA for the CDR3 is TGTGCCAGCAGCCGCCACGGGACTAGCGGGGGTGAGGAGACCCAGTACTTC. As protein: CASSRHGTSGGEETQYF. Complete variable domain (other parts from reference TRBV7-9 and TRBJ2-5): DTGVSQNPRHKITKRGQNVTFRCDPISEHNRLYWYRQTLGQGPEFLTYFQNEAQLEKSRLLSDRFSAERPKGSFSTLEIQRTEQGDSAMYLCASSRHGTSGGEETQYFGPGTRLLVL.

The rearrangement uses TRBV4-3 and TRBJ2-1; 9 positions match TRBD2. Germline CDR1 is LGHNA and CDR2 is YSLEER. With V trimmed by 1 base and J by 3 bases, 10 bases remained unmatched. The CDR3 runs 18 residues. CDR3 in amino acids: CASSQGYGSGGHYNEQFF. CDR3 DNA: TGCGCCAGCAGCCAAGGGTACGGGAGCGGGGGGCACTACAATGAGCAGTTCTTC.

The rearrangement uses TRBV12-3 or TRBV12-4 and TRBJ1-2, with 7 bases fitting TRBD1. The CDR3 contains 15 residues. V was pared by 6 bases and J by 4 bases, with 11 bases of the junction left unmatched. The CDR3 DNA sequence: TGTGCCAGCAGGCGGACAGGCAAAGGGGGCTATGGCTACACCTTC. It specifies CASRRTGKGGYGYTF.

V gene TRBV12-1 combines with J gene TRBJ2-3; TRBD1 is the table's D call, not checked against the DNA. TRBV12-1 counts as a pseudogene. This CDR3 comprises 14 residues. The CDR3 bases are TGTGCCAGCAGCCTCCGGGACGTCGAAGATACGCAGTATTTT. This encodes CASSLRDVEDTQYF.

The table lists this clonotype with a few counts. The V gene is TRBV7-3, the J gene TRBJ2-7; D ambiguous. V was pared by 5 bases and J by 0 bases, with 14 bases between. From germline, CDR1 is SGHTA and CDR2 FQGTGA. The CDR3 loop spans 15 amino acids. The CDR3 sequence: CASSPQPTISYEQYF. In nucleotides, the CDR3 is TGTGCCAGCAGCCCCCAGCCGACCATCTCCTACGAGCAGTACTTC.

This clonotype was detected once. The chain has TRBV29-1 and TRBJ2-1, with TRBD1 as a possible D gene (6 bases). CDR1 is SQVTM, CDR2 ANQGSEA, per germline. V was clipped by 5 bases and J by 7 bases, with 21 bases between them. The CDR3 is 15 residues long. The CDR3 region is CSVKVGQWQFNEQFF. The CDR3 nucleotides are TGCAGCGTTAAAGTTGGACAGTGGCAATTTAATGAGCAGTTCTTC.

The chain has TRBV18 and TRBJ2-3; D gene unclear. Per the germline V gene, CDR1 is KGHSH and CDR2 is LQKENI. V was trimmed by 3 bases and J by 2 bases, leaving 12 bases between them. The CDR3 contains 15 residues. Written as DNA, the CDR3 is TGTGCCAGCTCACCGAATCCTCTAACCACAGATACGCAGTATTTT. This codes for CASSPNPLTTDTQYF.

This rearrangement joins TRBV11-2 to TRBJ2-7; D is perhaps TRBD2 (5 bases). Deletions cut 7 bases from V and 1 base from J, with 11 bases between. The CDR3 length is 13 residues. Germline V gene data show CDR1 as SGHAT and CDR2 as FQNNGV. In DNA form, the CDR3 reads TGTGCCAGCAACCACCCGGGGTCCTACGAGCAGTACTTC. Protein: CASNHPGSYEQYF. Full variable domain (outside the CDR3, taken from reference TRBV11-2 and TRBJ2-7): EAGVAQSPRYKIIEKRQSVAFWCNPISGHATLYWYQQILGQGPKLLIQFQNNGVVDDSQLPKDRFSAERLKGVDSTLKIQPAKLEDSAVYLCASNHPGSYEQYFGPGTRLTVT.